This passage covers 19 T cell receptor beta chains from one sample sequenced in a study of control samples from healthy donors and cancer patients. Profiled with immunoSEQ multiplex PCR; TCRdb holds only in-frame clones, not every one. Among approximately 150,000 clones, roughly 88% were seen once, and the ten largest hold approximately 1.6%. Sequenced material: blood. The receptors derive from a man between 18 and 35 years old in good health.

V gene TRBV5-1 combines with J gene TRBJ2-3; TRBD2 matches 11 bases. The CDR3 loop spans 17 amino acids. The germline gives CDR1 SGHRS, CDR2 YFSETQ. Trimming removed 2 bases from V and 1 base from J; junction bases left unmatched: 6. This CDR3 reads CASSLGLTSGGTDTQYF. In nucleotides, the CDR3 is TGCGCCAGCAGCTTAGGTCTGACTAGCGGGGGCACAGATACGCAGTATTTT. Full variable domain (outside the CDR3, taken from reference TRBV5-1 and TRBJ2-3): KAGVTQTPRYLIKTRGQQVTLSCSPISGHRSVSWYQQTPGQGLQFLFEYFSETQRNKGNFPGRFSGRQFSNSRSEMNVSTLELGDSALYLCASSLGLTSGGTDTQYFGPGTRLTVL.

As regards this clone: The same CDR3 can be traced to other DNA sequences in this sample. The chain carries TRBV6-2 or TRBV6-3 and TRBJ2-3; D is uncertain. V was shortened by 2 bases and J by 5 bases, with 5 bases between the two germline ends. Germline assignment: CDR1 MNHEY and CDR2 SVGEGT. The CDR3 is 12 amino acids. This CDR3 reads CASSYIRDTQYF. Written as DNA, the CDR3 is TGTGCCAGCAGTTACATAAGAGATACGCAGTATTTT.

The genes are TRBV2 and TRBJ1-1; TRBD1 aligns across 7 bases. Germline V gives CDR1 SNHLY, CDR2 FYNNEI. The J segment lost 2 bases and the V segment lost 6 bases, leaving 3 bases of the junction unmatched. The CDR3 spans 13 residues. Here the CDR3 reads CASREGANTEAFF. CDR3 in DNA: TGTGCCAGCAGGGAGGGGGCAAACACTGAAGCTTTCTTT.

The sample holds a few counts of this clone. Within the sample, other DNA sequences also encode this same CDR3. The chain links TRBV4-3 to TRBJ2-7, with 7 bases matching TRBD1. V was pared by 1 base and J by 2 bases, with 2 bases of the junction left unmatched. The CDR3 totals 14 residues. Per the germline V gene, CDR1 is LGHNA and CDR2 is YSLEER. In nucleotides, the CDR3 is TGCGCCAGCAGCCAAGGGACAGGACCCTACGAGCAGTACTTC. This gives the protein CASSQGTGPYEQYF.

The rearrangement links TRBV6-5 to TRBJ2-7; 7 nucleotides line up with TRBD1. This CDR3 is 15 amino acids long. V lost 5 bases and J lost 3; bases outside the gene matches: 10. Germline assignment: CDR1 MNHEY and CDR2 SVGAGI. The CDR3 region is CASSQGQSRLYEQYF. In DNA, the CDR3 is TGTGCCAGCAGTCAGGGACAGTCCCGCCTCTACGAGCAGTACTTC.

This chain connects TRBV7-9 to TRBJ1-2; the D gene is possibly TRBD1 (5 bases). V dropped 2 bases and J dropped 0 bases, with 10 bases sitting between them. Germline lookup yields CDR1 SEHNR and CDR2 FQNEAQ (reference sequence). The CDR3 totals 15 residues. CDR3 nucleotide sequence: TGTGCCAGCAGCTTAAACGCGGGGGCTAACTATGGCTACACCTTC. Amino acid sequence: CASSLNAGANYGYTF.

This clone was recorded once. The chain recombines TRBV7-9 with TRBJ1-1, with 8 bases matching TRBD1. This CDR3 comprises 15 residues. With V trimmed by 1 base and J by 4 bases, 5 bases remained unmatched. Germline V gene data show CDR1 as SEHNR and CDR2 as FQNEAQ (reference sequence). In DNA form, the CDR3 reads TGTGCCAGCAGCTTAGACCAGGGGGCGACCACTGAAGCTTTCTTT. This encodes CASSLDQGATTEAFF.

The gene calls are TRBV10-2 and TRBJ1-2, with D uncertain. The germline gives CDR1 WSHSY, CDR2 SAAADI. The V end lost 3 bases, the J end lost 2 bases, and 10 bases lay between the germline ends. The CDR3 has 14 amino acids. The CDR3 DNA reads TGCGCCAGCAGTGACCCGAGGAGGAACTATGGCTACACCTTC. Amino acid sequence: CASSDPRRNYGYTF.

The V call is TRBV11-1, the J call TRBJ2-3; D uncertain. CDR3 length: 12 residues. CDR1 is SGHAT and CDR2 is FQDESV in the germline V gene (reference sequence). V dropped 4 bases and J dropped 3 bases, with 5 bases sitting between them. This chain's CDR3 is CASSYQTDTQYF. The CDR3 DNA reads TGTGCCAGCAGCTACCAGACAGATACGCAGTATTTT.

J is TRBJ1-5 and V is TRBV19; D unclear. Trimming stripped 0 bases from V and 0 bases from J, with 12 bases between. This CDR3 spans 17 amino acids. Per germline, CDR1 LNHDA and CDR2 SQIVND (reference sequence). The CDR3 nucleotides read TGTGCCAGTAGTATAGAGGATGTAGCGAATAGCAATCAGCCCCAGCATTTT. Protein sequence: CASSIEDVANSNQPQHF. Variable domain in full (rest from reference TRBV19 and TRBJ1-5): DGGITQSPKYLFRKEGQNVTLSCEQNLNHDAMYWYRQDPGQGLRLIYYSQIVNDFQKGDIAEGYSVSREKKESFPLTVTSAQKNPTAFYLCASSIEDVANSNQPQHFGDGTRLSIL.

The chain employs TRBV10-2 and TRBJ2-7; 9 bases match TRBD1. CDR1 WSHSY and CDR2 SAAADI come from the germline V gene. Germline trimming cut 8 bases from V and 2 bases from J; bases unmatched to any gene: 7. This CDR3 spans 14 amino acids. This chain's CDR3 is CASLSRTGAYEQYF. DNA of the CDR3: TGCGCCAGCCTGTCACGGACAGGGGCCTACGAGCAGTACTTC.

The chain links TRBV5-1 to TRBJ2-2, with a weak D call TRBD1 (6 bases). From germline, CDR1 is SGHRS and CDR2 YFSETQ. The CDR3 contains 15 residues. Trimming removed 0 bases at V and 6 bases at J, with 12 bases between. In DNA form, the CDR3 reads TGCGCCAGCAGCTTGGGATCCAGGGGCGCCGGGGAGCTGTTTTTT. Protein sequence: CASSLGSRGAGELFF.

This clone was recorded a few times. The chain uses TRBV5-3 and TRBJ1-6; weak D call: TRBD1 (6 bases). TRBV5-3 is placed among ORFs of uncertain function. The CDR3 consists of 13 residues. Between the trimmed V and J ends, which lost 3 bases and 10 bases, there was a span of 11 bases. In DNA form, the CDR3 reads TGTGCCAGAAGCTCGGACAGACGGTCACCCCTCCACTTT. Translation gives CARSSDRRSPLHF.

CDR3 sequence (DNA): TGCGCCAGCAGCCAAGATCGGGGGGTTGGGGATGAGCAGTTCTTC. Translated, it gives CASSQDRGVGDEQFF. This chain connects TRBV4-1 to TRBJ2-1, with 7 nucleotides matching TRBD2. The CDR3 sequence is 15 residues long. The V gene's germline CDR1 is MGHRA and CDR2 YSYEKL. Trimming at V came to 0 bases and at J to 8 bases, leaving 7 bases not matched to a gene.

This chain connects TRBV7-9 to TRBJ2-2; D gene unclear. In germline, CDR1 is SEHNR, CDR2 FQNEAQ (reference sequence). The CDR3 is made up of 15 amino acids. V was clipped by 2 bases and J by 4 bases, with 11 bases between them. The CDR3 loop reads CASSLQVIPTGELFF. The DNA for the CDR3 is TGTGCCAGCAGCTTACAAGTAATTCCCACCGGGGAGCTGTTTTTT.

The chain employs TRBV19 and TRBJ1-5, with 9 bases identical to TRBD1. Germline V gene lookup returns CDR1 LNHDA and CDR2 SQIVND (reference sequence). The CDR3 loop spans 16 amino acids. The ends lost 8 bases at V and 3 bases at J; junction bases unmatched: 11. CDR3 sequence reads: CASQGQGRRNNQPQHF. The DNA for the CDR3 is TGTGCCAGTCAAGGACAGGGGAGAAGGAACAATCAGCCCCAGCATTTT.

The rearrangement joins TRBV12-3 or TRBV12-4 to TRBJ2-7; 9 bases are a match to TRBD1. The CDR3 covers 13 residues. The junction had 2 bases not matched to a gene; V was cut back by 3 bases and J by 5 bases. CDR3 sequence (DNA): TGTGCCAGCAGTTTCGGGACAGGGAACGAGCAGTACTTC. Translated, it gives CASSFGTGNEQYF.

The rearrangement links TRBV5-4 to TRBJ2-5, with 9 bases lining up with TRBD2. The CDR3 runs 15 residues. J gave up 5 bases and V 0 bases, and 5 bases lay outside the gene matches. Germline assignment: CDR1 SGHNT and CDR2 YYREEE (reference sequence). The CDR3 bases are TGTGCCAGCAGCTTGGTATTAGCGGGGGAGGAGACCCAGTACTTC. Protein sequence: CASSLVLAGEETQYF.

The chain couples TRBV28 to TRBJ1-5; 7 bases align to TRBD1. V lost 6 bases and J lost 6; bases outside the gene matches: 17. Germline V lookup: CDR1 MDHEN, CDR2 SYDVKM. CDR3 length: 17 amino acids. Written as DNA, the CDR3 is TGTGCCAGCAGCAGCCCACCGGGACAGCCGCAGGGTCAGCCCCAGCATTTT. It yields the protein CASSSPPGQPQGQPQHF.